These 15 T cell receptor beta chains share one sample of origin, sequenced in a study of CD8 T cells in ankylosing spondylitis. MiXCR, run by TCRdb on the 5' RACE reads, gives a single entry per CDR3 protein. The sample has some 250,000 distinct CDR3 sequences, 24% seen once. The material sequenced was blood, either unsorted or a sorted T cell fraction (not recorded which). These TCRs come from a male donor with ankylosing spondylitis or in good health (not recorded which).

This clonotype was seen repeatedly, ten times or more. The chain recombines TRBV4-1 with TRBJ1-1, with 9 bases fitting TRBD1. From germline, CDR1 is MGHRA and CDR2 YSYEKL. V was clipped by 2 bases and J by 5 bases; unmatched bases: 6. The CDR3 covers 15 residues. The DNA for the CDR3 is TGCGCCAGCAGCCAAACAGGGGGCGCGGGGACTGAAGCTTTCTTT. Its protein is CASSQTGGAGTEAFF.

This chain's CDR3 is CSVIQGPTYEQYF. The CDR3 region has the DNA TGCAGCGTAATACAGGGCCCGACCTACGAGCAGTACTTC. This rearrangement joins TRBV29-1 to TRBJ2-7; tentatively, D is TRBD1 (6 bases). V lost 6 bases and J 2 bases, leaving 14 bases between the germline ends. The germline V gene encodes CDR1 SQVTM and CDR2 ANQGSEA. The CDR3 sequence is 13 residues long.

The table lists this clonotype with a few counts. The chain is built from TRBV20-1 and TRBJ2-1; 10 bases map to TRBD2. Germline loops: CDR1 DFQATT, CDR2 SNEGSKA (reference sequence). With V trimmed by 7 bases and J by 2 bases, 5 bases remained unmatched. The CDR3 contains 14 residues. CDR3 nucleotide sequence: TGCAGTGTGTTTAGCGGGGGGCCCTACAATGAGCAGTTCTTC. As protein: CSVFSGGPYNEQFF.

In this sample, this clonotype turned up a few times. The V gene is TRBV6-1, the J gene TRBJ2-7; TRBD1 matches 7 bases. The germline V gene encodes CDR1 MNHNS and CDR2 SASEGT. The CDR3 spans 13 residues. After removal of 5 bases from V and 3 bases from J, the junction contained 4 bases not matched to a gene. In DNA form, the CDR3 reads TGTGCCAGCAGTCTGGGACAGATCTACGAGCAGTACTTC. Encoded protein: CASSLGQIYEQYF.

This clonotype was counted between two and nine times. CDR3 nucleotide sequence: TGTGCCAGCAGGACGACTAGCGGGGGTGTAACCGGGGAGCTGTTTTTT. Its translation: CASRTTSGGVTGELFF. The genes are TRBV6-1 and TRBJ2-2, with 12 bases fitting TRBD2. Losses at the gene ends were 6 bases for V and 5 bases for J; bases not matched to a gene: 7. This CDR3 spans 16 amino acids. Germline-derived CDR1 and CDR2 are MNHNS and SASEGT.

There are a few counts of this clonotype. The rearrangement uses TRBV12-3 or TRBV12-4 and TRBJ2-7; TRBD2 is a possible D gene (5 bases). V lost 7 bases to trimming and J lost 3 bases, with 22 bases between them. This CDR3 is 16 amino acids long. CDR3 in amino acids: CASTPGRTNTVYEQYF. In DNA form, the CDR3 reads TGTGCCAGCACCCCGGGGAGAACAAACACGGTCTACGAGCAGTACTTC.

This clonotype was seen many times. The J gene is TRBJ2-2, the V gene TRBV5-1; a weak D match, TRBD2 (5 bases). CDR3 length: 14 residues. Germline CDR1 is SGHRS and CDR2 is YFSETQ. The germline V and J ends were trimmed by 3 bases and 6 bases, with 12 bases remaining between them. The CDR3 loop reads CASSWWEIAGELFF. CDR3 DNA: TGCGCCAGCAGCTGGTGGGAGATTGCCGGGGAGCTGTTTTTT.

This clonotype occurred many times. The genes are TRBV28 and TRBJ2-2; TRBD1 agrees at 8 bases. The V gene end was trimmed by 5 bases and the J gene end by 0 bases; junction bases not matched to a gene: 5. Germline-derived CDR1 and CDR2 are MDHEN and SYDVKM. The CDR3 contains 16 residues. The CDR3 coding sequence is TGTGCCAGCAGTCCGACAGGGGCCGCGAACACCGGGGAGCTGTTTTTT. The encoded protein is CASSPTGAANTGELFF.

This rearrangement joins TRBV12-3 or TRBV12-4 to TRBJ2-6, with no clear D. The CDR3 has 15 amino acids. Trimming took off 5 bases at V and 0 bases at J, with 8 bases between the two ends. The CDR3 loop is CASSPSGSGANVLTF. The CDR3 DNA reads as TGTGCCAGCAGTCCCTCCGGCTCTGGGGCCAACGTCCTGACTTTC.

Concerning this clonotype: At one of its ends the junction is not consistent with the germline gene, which may arise from a read error. J is TRBJ2-3 and V is TRBV20-1; 7 positions agree with TRBD1. CDR3 length: 15 residues. Germline V gives CDR1 DFQATT, CDR2 SNEGSKA (reference sequence). The CDR3 loop is CSANLRTGSTDTRYF. The CDR3 DNA sequence: TGCAGTGCTAACCTACGGACAGGTAGCACAGATACGCGGTATTTT.

This clonotype was seen a handful of times. The chain carries TRBV10-3 and TRBJ1-5; the D gene is possibly TRBD1 (5 bases). The V end was cut by 1 base, the J end by 2 bases, with 6 bases between. The CDR3 is 14 residues long. From germline, CDR1 is ENHRY and CDR2 SYGVKD. The CDR3 is CAISEWGGNQPQHF. CDR3 coding DNA: TGTGCCATCAGTGAGTGGGGGGGCAATCAGCCCCAGCATTTT.

This clonotype was found many times. The chain couples TRBV2 to TRBJ2-1, with 13 bases fitting TRBD2. V lost 4 bases, J lost 4 bases, and 1 base stayed unmatched. The germline V gene has CDR1 SNHLY and CDR2 FYNNEI. The CDR3 length is 15 residues. CDR3 DNA sequence: TGTGCCAGCAGTGCGGGACTAGCGGGGTACAATGAGCAGTTCTTC. The encoded protein is CASSAGLAGYNEQFF.

The chain employs TRBV12-3 or TRBV12-4 and TRBJ2-3; D may match TRBD1 or TRBD2 (6 bases each). Trimming left V 8 bases short and J 2 bases short, with 11 bases between. This CDR3 contains 13 residues. CDR3 protein: CASAGQNTDTQYF. The CDR3 DNA is TGTGCCAGCGCGGGACAAAACACAGATACGCAGTATTTT.

There are many counts of this clonotype. V is TRBV4-1 and J is TRBJ2-7, with TRBD1 matching over 11 bases. V was pared by 5 bases and J by 0 bases, with 3 bases of the junction left unmatched. There are 15 residues in the CDR3. In germline, CDR1 is MGHRA, CDR2 YSYEKL. CDR3 sequence (DNA): TGCGCCAGCAGCGAGGGACAGGGGGTCTCCTACGAGCAGTACTTC. Translation: CASSEGQGVSYEQYF.

The J gene is TRBJ2-7, the V gene TRBV11-2, with no clear D. The germline CDR1 and CDR2 sequences are SGHAT and FQNNGV. Trimming took 3 bases from V and 1 from J, leaving 10 bases between them. This CDR3 contains 14 residues. The CDR3 bases are TGTGCCAGCAGCTTTCGGTTGGATTCCTACGAGCAGTACTTC. It codes for CASSFRLDSYEQYF.